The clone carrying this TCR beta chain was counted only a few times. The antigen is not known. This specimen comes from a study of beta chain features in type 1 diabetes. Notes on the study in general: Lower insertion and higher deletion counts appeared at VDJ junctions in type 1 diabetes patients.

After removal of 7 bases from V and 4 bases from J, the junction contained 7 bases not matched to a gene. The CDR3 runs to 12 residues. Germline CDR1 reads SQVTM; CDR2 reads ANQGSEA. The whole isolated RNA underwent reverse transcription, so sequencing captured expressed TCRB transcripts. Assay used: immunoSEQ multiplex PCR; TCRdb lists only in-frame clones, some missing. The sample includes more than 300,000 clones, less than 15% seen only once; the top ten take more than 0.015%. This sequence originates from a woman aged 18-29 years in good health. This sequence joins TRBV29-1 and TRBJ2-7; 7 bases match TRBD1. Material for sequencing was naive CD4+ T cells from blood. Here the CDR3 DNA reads TGCAGCGGTCGACAGGGTGCGTACGAGCAGTACTTC. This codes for CSGRQGAYEQYF.